The 19 T cell receptor beta chains below come from one sample, sequenced in a study of shared clonotypes between healthy human individuals. Clones were sequenced by immunoSEQ multiplex PCR, and TCRdb holds only the in-frame ones, with some missing. Of about 2.3 million clones listed, under 95% are singletons. What was sequenced was naive CD4+ T cells from PBMCs. Subset in this sample: CD45RA+ positively selected. These receptors originate from a man younger than 30 in good health. Some clones in this sample may be carry-over from other donors' samples.

Concerning this clone: Other DNA sequences in this sample translate to the same CDR3. The rearrangement joins TRBV30 to TRBJ2-7, with TRBD1 as a possible D gene (5 bases). The CDR3 loop spans 12 amino acids. The germline V gene has CDR1 GTSNPN and CDR2 SVGIG (reference sequence). V gave up 1 base and J gave up 3 bases, with 7 bases separating them. CDR3 residues: CAWSGTHYEQYF. CDR3 coding DNA: TGTGCCTGGAGTGGGACACACTACGAGCAGTACTTC.

The chain couples TRBV2 to TRBJ2-3, with 8 bases identical to TRBD1. Unmatched junction bases numbered 4, after V lost 6 bases and J lost 2 bases. Germline V gives CDR1 SNHLY, CDR2 FYNNEI. The CDR3 contains 14 residues. The CDR3 bases are TGTGCCAGCAGGAGGGACAGGAACACAGATACGCAGTATTTT. Its translation: CASRRDRNTDTQYF.

J is TRBJ1-3 and V is TRBV25-1, with D uncertain. The CDR3 covers 12 residues. V dropped 1 base and J dropped 8 bases, with 6 bases sitting between them. CDR1 and CDR2 (germline): MGHDK, SYGVNS. The CDR3 is CASSEFRDTIYF. The CDR3 region has the DNA TGTGCCAGCAGTGAATTTAGGGACACCATATATTTT.

Worth noting for this clone: This sample includes further DNA sequences coding for the same CDR3. The chain is built from TRBV7-3 and TRBJ1-1; no firm D call. The CDR3 is 13 amino acids. Per the germline V gene, CDR1 is SGHTA and CDR2 is FQGTGA. V lost 2 bases and J 0 bases, leaving 4 bases between the germline ends. The CDR3 loop is CASSLHMNTEAFF. CDR3 nucleotides: TGTGCCAGCAGCTTACACATGAACACTGAAGCTTTCTTT.

The chain carries TRBV12-1 and TRBJ2-7; whether TRBD1, the table's D call, matches the DNA was not checked. TRBV12-1 is a recognized pseudogene. The CDR3 loop spans 17 amino acids. The CDR3 loop reads CASRNIPGQGTSYEQYF. CDR3 DNA sequence: TGTGCCAGCAGGAACATCCCGGGACAGGGAACCTCCTACGAGCAGTACTTC.

The V call is TRBV6-5, the J call TRBJ1-4; possibly TRBD1 for D (6 bases). The V gene's germline CDR1 is MNHEY and CDR2 SVGAGI. V shed 6 bases and J shed 0 bases, with 8 bases lying between them. CDR3 length: 14 residues. CDR3 amino acids: CASRDSATNEKLFF. The CDR3 nucleotides read TGTGCCAGCAGGGACAGCGCAACTAATGAAAAACTGTTTTTT.

This rearrangement joins TRBV5-4 to TRBJ2-1; weak D call: TRBD1 (6 bases). The CDR3 extends over 14 amino acids. Trimming removed 4 bases from V and 2 bases from J, with 10 bases in between. Looked up from germline, CDR1 is SGHNT and CDR2 is YYREEE (reference sequence). The CDR3 nucleotides read TGTGCCAGCAGCCAGGGGAGTCCCTACAATGAGCAGTTCTTC. Protein product: CASSQGSPYNEQFF.

The V and J genes are TRBV10-3 and TRBJ1-2; D is perhaps TRBD1 (5 bases). V was clipped by 0 bases and J by 4 bases, with 15 bases between them. Germline values: CDR1 ENHRY, CDR2 SYGVKD. The CDR3 has 16 amino acids. DNA of the CDR3: TGTGCCATCAGTGAGTCCGCGAAACAGGAACCCTATGGCTACACCTTC. This encodes CAISESAKQEPYGYTF.

The chain couples TRBV6-5 to TRBJ2-4; the D gene is possibly TRBD1 (6 bases). V lost 5 bases, J lost 9 bases, and 11 bases lay in between. CDR3 length: 12 residues. Germline CDR1 is MNHEY and CDR2 is SVGAGI. The CDR3 nucleotides are TGTGCCAGCAGTCCACAGGGAACCATTCAGTACTTC. This translates into CASSPQGTIQYF.

This clone appeared a single time. The rearrangement uses TRBV2 and TRBJ2-3; tentatively, D is TRBD1 (6 bases). The V end was cut by 10 bases, the J end by 2 bases, with 19 bases between. The CDR3 is made up of 15 amino acids. Germline-derived CDR1 and CDR2 are SNHLY and FYNNEI. CDR3 in DNA: TGTGCCACCTCTAACAGGGCGCCATCCACAGATACGCAGTATTTT. Residues: CATSNRAPSTDTQYF.

The CDR3 region has the DNA TGCGCCAGCAGCTACGGGGGGACCTCCTACGAGCAGTACTTC. It is translated as CASSYGGTSYEQYF. The V and J genes are TRBV5-1 and TRBJ2-7; TRBD2 agrees at 7 bases. The CDR3 is made up of 14 amino acids. Per the germline V gene, CDR1 is SGHRS and CDR2 is YFSETQ. V was clipped by 3 bases and J by 0 bases; unmatched bases: 3.

The chain joins TRBV7-8 to TRBJ2-1; 9 bases line up with TRBD2. This CDR3 has 15 amino acids. Losses at the gene ends were 5 bases for V and 3 bases for J; bases not matched to a gene: 5. Germline CDR1 SGHVS, CDR2 FQNEAQ. The CDR3 nucleotides are TGTGCCAGCAGCGCGACTAGCGGACTCTACAATGAGCAGTTCTTC. Translated: CASSATSGLYNEQFF.

V is TRBV15 and J is TRBJ2-1, with 9 bases matching TRBD2. CDR3 length: 16 residues. The V segment lost 1 base and the J segment 7 bases; nucleotides outside the gene matches: 8. Germline-derived CDR1 and CDR2 are LNHNV and YYDKDF (reference sequence). CDR3 amino acids: CATSRGLGGRGNEQFF. The CDR3 DNA follows: TGTGCCACCAGCAGAGGTTTAGGCGGGAGGGGAAATGAGCAGTTCTTC.

Worth noting for this clone: Other DNA sequences in the sample encode the same CDR3. The V gene is TRBV5-1, the J gene TRBJ2-7; D unresolved. This CDR3 has 11 amino acids. V lost 2 bases and J lost 2, with 2 bases in between. Germline V gives CDR1 SGHRS, CDR2 YFSETQ. The CDR3 nucleotides read TGCGCCAGCAGCTTTGCCTACGAGCAGTACTTC. This sequence encodes CASSFAYEQYF.

This clone was counted once. The V and J genes are TRBV5-1 and TRBJ1-4, with TRBD1 as a possible D gene (5 bases). Germline CDR1 is SGHRS and CDR2 is YFSETQ. The CDR3 has 15 residues. V was trimmed by 4 bases and J by 8 bases, leaving 18 bases between them. The CDR3 reads CASSPGSGGKEKLFF. The CDR3 bases are TGCGCCAGCAGCCCGGGGTCGGGGGGGAAAGAAAAACTGTTTTTT.

In DNA form, the CDR3 reads TGTGCCTGGAGTTCCGGGACAGCCAATGAGCAGTTCTTC. It yields the protein CAWSSGTANEQFF. This chain connects TRBV30 to TRBJ2-1; TRBD1 matches 7 bases. Germline values: CDR1 GTSNPN, CDR2 SVGIG (reference sequence). The CDR3 sequence is 13 residues long. V lost 2 bases and J lost 6; bases outside the gene matches: 4.

The chain carries TRBV7-3 and TRBJ2-4; D gene uncertain. CDR1 and CDR2 from the germline V gene are SGHTA and FQGTGA. The CDR3 sequence is 13 residues long. Trimming removed 3 bases at V and 6 bases at J, with 9 bases between. The CDR3 DNA reads as TGTGCCAGCAGCTTGGTAACTGGAAACATTCAGTACTTC. It translates to CASSLVTGNIQYF.

The CDR3 is CASSAGLGSNTEAFF. The DNA for the CDR3 is TGCGCCAGCAGCGCGGGACTGGGATCGAACACTGAAGCTTTCTTT. J is TRBJ1-1 and V is TRBV5-1, with D maybe TRBD1 (5 bases). The germline V gene encodes CDR1 SGHRS and CDR2 YFSETQ. The V end was cut by 4 bases, the J end by 1 base, with 14 bases between. The length of the CDR3 is 15 residues.

J is TRBJ1-2 and V is TRBV10-3; D perhaps matches TRBD1 (6 bases). The CDR3 is 13 residues long. V was trimmed by 11 bases and J by 4 bases, leaving 17 bases between them. Germline CDR1 and CDR2: ENHRY and SYGVKD. CDR3 protein: CAAGGAFSYGYTF. DNA of the CDR3: TGTGCCGCGGGGGGGGCTTTCTCCTATGGCTACACCTTC.